The rows below give T cell receptor beta chains drawn from one sample of a study of cytomegalovirus exposure and HLA in healthy donors. Assay used: immunoSEQ multiplex PCR; TCRdb lists only in-frame clones, some missing. The sample totals 100,000 to 150,000 clones; its top ten clones hold about 1.7%. The sequenced sample was PBMCs. The receptors shown here come from a man aged 18 to 29 in good health and CMV-seronegative. The CDR3 runs from the conserved cysteine through the conserved F or W.

TRBV18	16	CASSPLTGTEEGEQYF
TRBV11-3	15	CASSLRSGKNTEAFF
TRBV9	16	CASSGGLAGTQETQYF
TRBV18	12	CASSPTSGVAFF
TRBV5-1	15	CASSLDSAGDQPQHF
TRBV9	13	CASSATGDTEAFF
TRBV7-9	17	CASSTLLGQGNGNTIYF
TRBV5-5	16	CASSLAETQSTDTQYF
TRBV5-1	15	CASSYSGTAYNEQFF
TRBV1	16	CTSRGDGGVDIETQYF
TRBV27	14	CASSATQGAGEQYF
TRBV27	20	CASSPRGDRLDSATNEKLFF
TRBV5-6	18	CASSSLSGGASGRFEQFF
TRBV27	17	CASSMSRDRAISYEQYF
TRBV23-1	16	CASSQSPREVHQTQYF
TRBV7-2	12	CASSRRDRFQYF
TRBV18	15	CASSREGTESYGYTF
TRBV11-3	14	CASSFLRGYYEQYF
TRBV6-1	16	CASSALTSGSTDTQYF
TRBV7-2	14	CASSEQGYDHGYTF
TRBV30	16	CAWTNKTGPGGEKLFF
TRBV10-3	21	CAISEYVRTERDREPLHGYTF
TRBV9	14	CASSVVPSSYEQYF
TRBV29-1	11	CSSRGPSGEFF
TRBV6-4	12	CASGLATGELFF
TRBV28	15	CASRPGQGTHTEAFF
TRBV28	14	CASSLLNSNSPLHF
TRBV6-5	15	CASSYTGTDGSPLHF
TRBV6-6	13	CASSPGRNLGYTF
TRBV11-2	11	CASSLPYEQYF
TRBV5-4	14	CASKQGEYQETQYF
TRBV6-1	15	CASSATGNSGNTIYF
TRBV11-1	15	CASSPSDRGSTEAFF
TRBV7-9	13	CARGTGITGELFF
TRBV9	16	CASSVLTDRANYGYTF
TRBV6-5	13	CASSYGASGELFF
TRBV5-4	15	CASSFDKGGLNEQYF
TRBV7-8	15	CASSLRQTGSDGYTF
TRBV4-1	16	CASSQESGARNQPQHF